Presented here are 10 T cell receptor beta chains from one specimen sequenced in a study of Graves' ophthalmopathy and Graves' hyperthyroidism. The study amplified TCR beta CDR3 regions using RNA transcripts. The first round was an RT-PCR with HTBI primers, and the second round was a multiplex PCR. MiXCR, applied by TCRdb to the multiplex PCR reads, yields one record per CDR3 protein. Found here are about 500,000 distinct CDR3 sequences, 13% to 15% of them singletons; the top ten hold about a tenth. The sequenced material came from blood. The receptors were sampled from a woman aged 25 to 39 with Graves' ophthalmopathy.

This clonotype was counted at least ten times. V usage is TRBV5-1 and J usage is TRBJ1-1; the D is unclear. Germline V gives CDR1 SGHRS, CDR2 YFSETQ. This CDR3 has 15 residues. V shed 0 bases and J shed 4 bases, with 13 bases lying between them. The CDR3 here is CASSLAGLLPTEAFF. The DNA of the CDR3 is TGCGCCAGCAGCTTGGCCGGGCTCCTGCCCACTGAAGCTTTCTTT.

This clonotype was found a few times. The rearrangement links TRBV3-1 to TRBJ2-1; tentative D call: TRBD2 (5 bases). The CDR3 extends over 12 amino acids. In germline, CDR1 is LGHDT, CDR2 YNNKEL (reference sequence). V gave up 4 bases and J gave up 9 bases, with 10 bases separating them. The chain's CDR3 is CASSRGMLEQFF. DNA of the CDR3: TGTGCCAGCAGCCGAGGGATGCTTGAGCAGTTCTTC.

The rearrangement joins TRBV3-1 to TRBJ2-6, with 8 nucleotides matching TRBD2. The CDR3 spans 18 residues. The V segment lost 1 base and the J segment 1 base; nucleotides outside the gene matches: 6. Germline V CDR1 and CDR2: LGHDT, YNNKEL (reference sequence). Written as DNA, the CDR3 is TGTGCCAGCAGCCAAGGCGGGGGGCGGCGGTCTGGGGCCAACGTCCTGACTTTC. Encoded protein: CASSQGGGRRSGANVLTF.

This clonotype was picked up many times. The DNA for the CDR3 is TGCAGTGCTACTAGCGGGGAAGAGACCCAGTACTTC. Its translation is CSATSGEETQYF. The rearrangement links TRBV20-1 to TRBJ2-5, with 9 bases that match TRBD2. This CDR3 is 12 amino acids long. CDR1 DFQATT and CDR2 SNEGSKA come from the germline V gene (reference sequence). V shed 4 bases, J shed 3 bases, and the junction held 0 bases outside the gene matches.

This clonotype was recorded at least ten times. J is TRBJ2-5 and V is TRBV4-1; 7 positions match TRBD1. The V gene's germline CDR1 is MGHRA and CDR2 YSYEKL. The V and J ends lost 1 base and 6 bases, in that order; junction bases with no gene match: 5. CDR3 length: 14 amino acids. In DNA, the CDR3 is TGCGCCAGCAGCCAAGGACAGGGAAAGAAGACCCAGTACTTC. This sequence encodes CASSQGQGKKTQYF.

This clonotype was seen only a few times. Here the CDR3 reads CASSFLRFNTGELFF. Written as DNA, the CDR3 is TGTGCCAGCAGCTTCCTGAGGTTTAACACCGGGGAGCTGTTTTTT. The chain recombines TRBV7-8 with TRBJ2-2; D is unresolved. Trimming took off 3 bases at V and 2 bases at J, with 10 bases between the two ends. CDR3 length: 15 residues. Germline V CDR1 and CDR2: SGHVS, FQNEAQ.

This clonotype was seen many times. This chain joins TRBV15 and TRBJ1-5; TRBD1 is a possible D gene (6 bases). Germline CDR1 and CDR2: LNHNV and YYDKDF (reference sequence). Trimming took off 10 bases at V and 4 bases at J, with 17 bases between the two ends. The length of the CDR3 is 14 residues. The CDR3 is CASANGQSNQPQHF. The CDR3 coding sequence is TGTGCCAGCGCCAATGGACAGTCTAATCAGCCCCAGCATTTT.

This clonotype was seen at least ten times. The J gene is TRBJ1-1, the V gene TRBV6-5; tentative D call: TRBD1 (6 bases). The CDR3 consists of 13 residues. CDR1 MNHEY and CDR2 SVGAGI come from the germline V gene. The V end was cut by 6 bases, the J end by 11 bases, with 19 bases between. CDR3 nucleotide sequence: TGTGCCAGCAGCAGAGTCCAGGGGAGGGTGGCTTTCTTT. Its protein product is CASSRVQGRVAFF.

The genes are TRBV27 and TRBJ2-5; D is unresolved. The CDR3 length is 11 residues. CDR1 and CDR2 from the germline V gene are MNHEY and SMNVEV (reference sequence). The V end lost 6 bases, the J end lost 4 bases, and 6 bases lay between the germline ends. The DNA of the CDR3 is TGTGCCAGCAGGGAGTCAGAGACCCAGTACTTC. Translated, it gives CASRESETQYF.

This clonotype occurred many times. The J gene is TRBJ2-2, the V gene TRBV7-2; no definite D call. V was pared by 7 bases and J by 0 bases, with 6 bases between. The CDR3 loop spans 13 amino acids. Germline V CDR1 and CDR2: SGHTA, FQGNSA. CDR3 residues: CASTTANTGELFF. The CDR3 nucleotides are TGTGCCAGCACGACCGCGAACACCGGGGAGCTGTTTTTT.